Below, 5 T cell receptor beta chains from the same sample are listed, as sequenced in a study of cytomegalovirus exposure and HLA in healthy donors. With 60 Vbeta and 13 Jbeta primers, the PCR was carried out. Only in-frame clones appear in the TCRdb table, and some are missing; sequencing was by immunoSEQ multiplex PCR. The table lists 150,000 to 200,000 clones, around 80% of them singletons. Specimen: PBMCs. These receptors all come from a woman aged 25 to 39 in good health and CMV-seronegative.

This chain joins TRBV28 and TRBJ2-1; D remains unclear. The germline gives CDR1 MDHEN, CDR2 SYDVKM. The CDR3 covers 13 residues. V was pared by 5 bases and J by 4 bases, with 9 bases between. The CDR3 nucleotides are TGTGCCAGCAGTCTGTTAGTGTACAATGAGCAGTTCTTC. This gives the protein CASSLLVYNEQFF.

This clone has a handful of counts. V usage is TRBV18 and J usage is TRBJ1-1; D call uncertain. From germline, CDR1 is KGHSH and CDR2 LQKENI. The length of the CDR3 is 14 residues. V was clipped by 1 base and J by 0 bases, with 6 bases between them. The CDR3, as DNA: TGTGCCAGCTCACCACGAGCTGTGAACACTGAAGCTTTCTTT. Its translation: CASSPRAVNTEAFF.

This chain links TRBV27 with TRBJ2-1, with TRBD1 identical over 7 bases. CDR1 is MNHEY, CDR2 SMNVEV, per germline (reference sequence). V shed 2 bases and J 6 bases; nucleotides not matched to a gene: 4. This CDR3 is built from 14 residues. Written as DNA, the CDR3 is TGTGCCAGCAGTTTAAGGGGGCACGTCAATGAGCAGTTCTTC. Encoded protein: CASSLRGHVNEQFF.

V gene TRBV7-9 combines with J gene TRBJ2-1; 8 nucleotides align to TRBD1. Unmatched junction bases numbered 21, after V lost 3 bases and J lost 8 bases. Germline V gene sequence: CDR1 SEHNR, CDR2 FQNEAQ (reference sequence). This CDR3 contains 19 residues. CDR3 nucleotides: TGTGCCAGCAGCTTTATTTATATGGCAGGGGGCAACCGGGCCGATGAGCAGTTCTTC. Protein sequence: CASSFIYMAGGNRADEQFF.

This clone appeared a few times. This chain joins TRBV11-2 and TRBJ1-6, with TRBD1 identical over 9 bases. The CDR3 is 19 amino acids. The germline gives CDR1 SGHAT, CDR2 FQNNGV. The J segment lost 5 bases and the V segment lost 6 bases, leaving 17 bases of the junction unmatched. CDR3 nucleotide sequence: TGTGCCAGCAGTAAGAGGGGGTTGGATACAGGGGGCGATAATTCACCCCTCCACTTT. It is translated as CASSKRGLDTGGDNSPLHF.